The 24 T cell receptor beta chains below come from one sample, sequenced in a study of blood T cells in healthy people across ages. Together with a sample-barcoded 5' primer, a J-beta primer mix was included in a second PCR lasting roughly 6 to 12 cycles. Each CDR3 protein is one row after TCRdb ran MiXCR on the 5' RACE reads. Altogether roughly 800,000 distinct CDR3 sequences are present, 36% being singletons, with the ten largest covering 10% to 15%. Material: blood. All receptors come from a man aged 18-30 years in good health.

The sample holds one count of this clonotype. With a much larger clone just one base away, this may be a read error. The rearrangement links TRBV5-5 to TRBJ2-5; D may be TRBD2 (5 bases). The CDR3 runs 15 residues. CDR1 and CDR2 (germline): SGHKS, YYEKEE (reference sequence). This CDR3 is CASRVQSGFQATQYF. As DNA, the CDR3 is TGTGCCAGCAGAGTTCAGTCGGGGTTCCAAGCGACCCAGTACTTC.

This chain connects TRBV9 to TRBJ2-7, with 9 bases identical to TRBD1. Losses at the gene ends were 2 bases for V and 0 bases for J; bases not matched to a gene: 6. Germline V CDR1 and CDR2: SGDLS, YYNGEE. CDR3 length equals 16 residues. The CDR3 sequence is CASSVTGGRSSYEQYF. As DNA, the CDR3 is TGTGCCAGCAGCGTTACAGGGGGCCGTAGCTCCTACGAGCAGTACTTC.

There are many counts of this clonotype. V usage is TRBV20-1 and J usage is TRBJ2-1; D uncertain. The germline CDR1 and CDR2 sequences are DFQATT and SNEGSKA (reference sequence). The CDR3 loop spans 14 amino acids. Trimming left V 0 bases short and J 4 bases short, with 10 bases between. The CDR3 DNA reads TGCAGTGCTAGAGATCGTGGGCTATACAATGAGCAGTTCTTC. It codes for CSARDRGLYNEQFF.

The J gene is TRBJ1-1, the V gene TRBV7-3; D might be TRBD1 (5 bases). Per germline, CDR1 SGHTA and CDR2 FQGTGA. The V end was cut by 2 bases, the J end by 4 bases, with 11 bases between. The CDR3 is made up of 14 amino acids. In DNA, the CDR3 is TGTGCCAGCAGCTTAGGGGCAGGGAGCACTGAAGCTTTCTTT. This translates into CASSLGAGSTEAFF. Together with reference TRBV7-3 and TRBJ1-1, the CDR3 gives the full variable domain: GAGVSQTPSNKVTEKGKYVELRCDPISGHTALYWYRQSLGQGPEFLIYFQGTGAADDSGLPNDRFFAVRPEGSVSTLKIQRTERGDSAVYLCASSLGAGSTEAFFGQGTRLTVV.

The chain uses TRBV9 and TRBJ1-2, with D perhaps matching TRBD1 (5 bases). V lost 0 bases, J lost 4 bases, and 16 bases lay in between. This CDR3 has 16 amino acids. CDR1 is SGDLS, CDR2 YYNGEE, per germline. The CDR3 reads CASSVEVRQTGYGYTF. CDR3 bases: TGTGCCAGCAGCGTAGAAGTTCGACAGACCGGCTATGGCTACACCTTC.

The chain couples TRBV6-5 to TRBJ2-1, with 15 bases aligning to TRBD2. TRBJ2-7 matches the DNA end more closely, so the J call is doubtful. CDR3 size: 17 residues. Per the germline V gene, CDR1 is MNHEY and CDR2 is SVGAGI. The CDR3 DNA reads as TGTGCCAGCAGTTACCCAGGGACTAGCGGGGGGTACAATGAGCAGTACTTC. It specifies CASSYPGTSGGYNEQYF.

The chain joins TRBV15 to TRBJ2-3; unclear D gene. The CDR3 extends over 12 amino acids. The germline V and J ends were trimmed by 0 bases and 10 bases, with 8 bases remaining between them. CDR1 is LNHNV and CDR2 is YYDKDF in the germline V gene (reference sequence). CDR3 in amino acids: CATSRDGRAQYF. For the CDR3, the DNA is TGTGCCACCAGCAGAGATGGTAGGGCGCAGTATTTT.

This clonotype was recorded many times. The chain has TRBV7-3 and TRBJ2-1, with a tentative D call TRBD2 (6 bases). CDR3 length equals 14 residues. With 3 bases removed from V and 7 bases from J, the gap between germline ends came to 13 bases. Germline V lookup: CDR1 SGHTA, CDR2 FQGTGA. The CDR3, as DNA: TGTGCCAGCAGCTTTAGCGGCCCCAAGAATGAGCAGTTCTTC. The encoded protein is CASSFSGPKNEQFF.

The rearrangement links TRBV5-6 to TRBJ2-2, with 11 positions matching TRBD1. The CDR3 sequence is 18 residues long. Germline CDR1 SGHDT, CDR2 YYEEEE. Germline trimming cut 4 bases from V and 7 bases from J; bases unmatched to any gene: 15. The CDR3 sequence: CASSHLGQGAISGGELFF. CDR3 nucleotides: TGTGCCAGCAGCCACCTTGGACAGGGGGCGATCAGTGGCGGGGAGCTGTTTTTT.

This clonotype was recorded a few times. The CDR3: CASSGTNLGNEQFF. In DNA, the CDR3 is TGTGCCAGCAGCGGGACTAATCTAGGCAATGAGCAGTTCTTC. This rearrangement joins TRBV9 to TRBJ2-1; a weak D match, TRBD2 (6 bases). Looked up from germline, CDR1 is SGDLS and CDR2 is YYNGEE. This CDR3 has 14 residues. The V end lost 3 bases, the J end lost 6 bases, and 13 bases lay between the germline ends.

This clonotype showed up just a few times. CDR3 in amino acids: CAIIYGVYEQYF. CDR3 nucleotide sequence: TGTGCCATCATCTATGGGGTCTACGAGCAGTACTTC. The genes are TRBV10-3 and TRBJ2-7; no firm D call. The CDR3 contains 12 residues. The ends were cut back, 7 bases at V and 3 bases at J, with 10 bases in the middle. Germline V CDR1 and CDR2: ENHRY, SYGVKD.

Only a few counts were recorded for this clonotype. This sequence joins TRBV4-3 and TRBJ2-4; D is undetermined. V gave up 0 bases and J gave up 3 bases, with 6 bases separating them. The CDR3 covers 14 residues. CDR1 and CDR2 from the germline V gene are LGHNA and YSLEER. The CDR3 loop reads CASSQDLGKNIQYF. The CDR3 coding sequence is TGCGCCAGCAGCCAAGACTTAGGCAAAAACATTCAGTACTTC.

The V call is TRBV20-1, the J call TRBJ1-2; possible D gene TRBD1, 5 bases. Germline-derived CDR1 and CDR2 are DFQATT and SNEGSKA (reference sequence). This CDR3 spans 12 amino acids. CDR3 sequence reads: CSPGFGASGYTF. As DNA, the CDR3 is TGCAGCCCGGGATTCGGGGCAAGTGGCTACACCTTC.

This clonotype came up once. The rearrangement links TRBV5-1 to TRBJ2-6; no definite D call. This CDR3 is 15 amino acids long. V was cut by 4 bases and J by 0 bases, with 8 bases left in between. Per the germline V gene, CDR1 is SGHRS and CDR2 is YFSETQ. CDR3 in DNA: TGCGCCAGCAGCCCGGTGACCTCTGGGGCCAACGTCCTGACTTTC. This encodes CASSPVTSGANVLTF. The full variable domain, rest sourced from reference TRBV5-1 and TRBJ2-6, is KAGVTQTPRYLIKTRGQQVTLSCSPISGHRSVSWYQQTPGQGLQFLFEYFSETQRNKGNFPGRFSGRQFSNSRSEMNVSTLELGDSALYLCASSPVTSGANVLTFGAGSRLTVL.

In its sample, this clonotype was seen many times. The gene calls are TRBV5-1 and TRBJ2-1; D is possibly TRBD1 (5 bases). Trimming took off 5 bases at V and 7 bases at J, with 13 bases between the two ends. Germline values: CDR1 SGHRS, CDR2 YFSETQ. This CDR3 has 13 amino acids. The CDR3: CASSQLRENEQFF. As DNA, the CDR3 is TGCGCCAGCAGTCAACTCAGGGAAAATGAGCAGTTCTTC. The whole variable domain, filled in from reference TRBV5-1 and TRBJ2-1, reads KAGVTQTPRYLIKTRGQQVTLSCSPISGHRSVSWYQQTPGQGLQFLFEYFSETQRNKGNFPGRFSGRQFSNSRSEMNVSTLELGDSALYLCASSQLRENEQFFGPGTRLTVL.

V is TRBV20-1 and J is TRBJ2-7; 8 bases are a match to TRBD1. The CDR3 has 18 residues. V lost 6 bases to trimming and J lost 7 bases; unmatched junction nucleotides: 26. Per germline, CDR1 DFQATT and CDR2 SNEGSKA (reference sequence). The CDR3 DNA reads TGCAGTGCCCCCGGTGAGACAGGGGCTGATTTCTCCTACAATGAGCAGTACTTC. It yields the protein CSAPGETGADFSYNEQYF.

This clonotype was found many times. The CDR3 sequence is CASSPGQGNEQFF. In nucleotides, the CDR3 is TGTGCCAGCAGTCCCGGACAGGGCAATGAGCAGTTCTTC. V is TRBV12-3 or TRBV12-4 and J is TRBJ2-1, with 8 bases matching TRBD1. CDR3 length: 13 residues. V was clipped by 5 bases and J by 6 bases; unmatched bases: 3.

This clonotype was counted at least ten times. V usage is TRBV20-1 and J usage is TRBJ1-6; 7 bases are a match to TRBD1. V lost 6 bases to trimming and J lost 6 bases; unmatched junction nucleotides: 11. CDR3 size: 15 residues. CDR1 is DFQATT and CDR2 is SNEGSKA in the germline V gene (reference sequence). CDR3 loop: CSANQGGDSNSPLHF. In DNA, the CDR3 is TGCAGTGCGAACCAGGGGGGAGACAGTAATTCACCCCTCCACTTT.

The V call is TRBV5-1, the J call TRBJ2-7; D possibly corresponds to TRBD2 (6 bases). In germline, CDR1 is SGHRS, CDR2 YFSETQ. CDR3 length: 16 amino acids. The ends were cut back, 3 bases at V and 1 base at J, with 17 bases in the middle. CDR3 in amino acids: CASSSPLRGRSYEQYF. CDR3 bases: TGCGCCAGCAGCTCACCTTTGCGGGGCCGATCCTACGAGCAGTACTTC. The whole variable domain, filled in from reference TRBV5-1 and TRBJ2-7, reads KAGVTQTPRYLIKTRGQQVTLSCSPISGHRSVSWYQQTPGQGLQFLFEYFSETQRNKGNFPGRFSGRQFSNSRSEMNVSTLELGDSALYLCASSSPLRGRSYEQYFGPGTRLTVT.

This clonotype was seen just once. DNA of the CDR3: TGCAGTGCTTTAGGCCGGGGAAGTACTGAAGCTTTCTTT. Translating it yields CSALGRGSTEAFF. V and J are TRBV20-1 and TRBJ1-1; no reliable D call. The CDR3 runs 13 residues. Per germline, CDR1 DFQATT and CDR2 SNEGSKA (reference sequence). V was shortened by 5 bases and J by 5 bases, with 15 bases between the two germline ends.

This clonotype was seen a handful of times. The chain is built from TRBV20-1 and TRBJ2-1; no clear D. CDR1 is DFQATT and CDR2 is SNEGSKA in the germline V gene (reference sequence). The CDR3 is 12 amino acids. V lost 3 bases and J 2 bases, leaving 5 bases between the germline ends. CDR3 sequence reads: CSASGPYNEQFF. DNA for the CDR3: TGCAGTGCTAGCGGGCCCTACAATGAGCAGTTCTTC.

The chain combines TRBV6-6 with TRBJ2-7; TRBD1 or TRBD2 may be the D gene (5 bases each). The J call may not be correct, given that the DNA end is closer to TRBJ2-5. Germline lookup yields CDR1 MNHNY and CDR2 SVGAGI (reference sequence). This CDR3 region has 14 residues. This CDR3 reads CASSYSMGVETQYF. For the CDR3, the DNA is TGTGCCAGCAGTTACTCGATGGGGGTAGAGACCCAGTACTTC.

Written as DNA, the CDR3 is TGTGCCAGCAGCTTAGCGCCAATACAGGGCCCACGAATTACTGAAGCTTTCTTT. Residues: CASSLAPIQGPRITEAFF. The genes are TRBV7-9 and TRBJ1-1, with D possibly being TRBD1 (6 bases). V was shortened by 0 bases and J by 5 bases, with 22 bases between the two germline ends. CDR3 length equals 18 residues. Germline V gene sequence: CDR1 SEHNR, CDR2 FQNEAQ (reference sequence).

V usage is TRBV4-1 and J usage is TRBJ2-2; D gene unclear. Looked up from germline, CDR1 is MGHRA and CDR2 is YSYEKL. This CDR3 spans 14 amino acids. Trimming cost V 1 base and J 7 bases, with 10 bases left between them. The CDR3 sequence: CASSQVSSDGELFF. The CDR3 coding sequence is TGCGCCAGCAGCCAAGTTTCCTCCGACGGGGAGCTGTTTTTT.